This T cell receptor beta chain was identified during a study of blood T cell repertoires in COVID-19. The wider study: The United States, Italy and Spain provided the acute and convalescent COVID-19 samples. The analysed material was cDNA or gDNA that came from T cells, B-cell-depleted T cells, or PBMCs.

V shed 3 bases and J shed 3 bases, with 8 bases lying between them. This CDR3 is built from 13 residues. Germline V gene data show CDR1 as SGHRS and CDR2 as YFSETQ. Using immunoSEQ multiplex PCR, the repertoire was profiled, and TCRdb retains in-frame clones only, with some absent. In the table there are tens of thousands of clones, about 70% of which are singletons. This TCR was sampled from a woman between 70 and 85 years old with acute or convalescent COVID-19. The rearrangement links TRBV5-1 to TRBJ2-3; the D gene is possibly TRBD1 (6 bases). Sequencing input: peripheral blood. The chain's CDR3 is CASSSTGTDTQYF. CDR3 in DNA: TGCGCCAGCAGCTCGACAGGAACAGATACGCAGTATTTT.